The source of this T cell receptor (beta chain) is a study of cytomegalovirus exposure and HLA in healthy donors. Broader study findings: With DRB1 most and HLA-C fewest, TCR association rates differed between HLA loci in a later analysis.

Points on this clone: Its antigen remains unidentified.

V trimming: 5 bases; J trimming: 2 bases; junction bases outside the gene matches: 4. The CDR3 runs to 16 residues. Germline V gene lookup returns CDR1 LNHNV and CDR2 YYDKDF (reference sequence). Each donor was healthy, and each was a bone marrow donor. 60 Vbeta and 13 Jbeta primers were used in PCR. Using immunoSEQ multiplex PCR, the repertoire was profiled, and TCRdb retains in-frame clones only, with some absent. The data contain around 72,000 clones, roughly 72% of them seen just once; the ten biggest clones take up 5.5% to 7%. The specimen was PBMCs. This chain uses TRBV15 with TRBJ2-3, with 13 bases aligning to TRBD2. The clonotype comes from a man aged 50-59 years in good health and CMV-seronegative. The CDR3 loop reads CATSGGTSGATDTQYF. The CDR3 nucleotides are TGTGCCACCAGCGGGGGGACTAGCGGGGCCACAGATACGCAGTATTTT.